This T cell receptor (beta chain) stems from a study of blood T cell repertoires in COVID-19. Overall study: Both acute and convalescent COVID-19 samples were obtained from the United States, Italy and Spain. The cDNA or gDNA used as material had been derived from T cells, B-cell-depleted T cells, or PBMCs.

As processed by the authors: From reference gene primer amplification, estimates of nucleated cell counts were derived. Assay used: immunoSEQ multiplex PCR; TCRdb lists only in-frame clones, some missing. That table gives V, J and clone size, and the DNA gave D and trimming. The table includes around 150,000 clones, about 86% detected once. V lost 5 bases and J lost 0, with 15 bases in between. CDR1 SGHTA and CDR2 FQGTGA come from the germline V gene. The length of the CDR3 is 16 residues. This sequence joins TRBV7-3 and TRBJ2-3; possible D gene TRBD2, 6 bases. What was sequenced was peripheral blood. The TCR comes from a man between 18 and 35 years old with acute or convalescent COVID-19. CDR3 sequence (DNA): TGTGCCAGCAGCCAAGGAGCTGGGGGGAGCACAGATACGCAGTATTTT. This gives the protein CASSQGAGGSTDTQYF.